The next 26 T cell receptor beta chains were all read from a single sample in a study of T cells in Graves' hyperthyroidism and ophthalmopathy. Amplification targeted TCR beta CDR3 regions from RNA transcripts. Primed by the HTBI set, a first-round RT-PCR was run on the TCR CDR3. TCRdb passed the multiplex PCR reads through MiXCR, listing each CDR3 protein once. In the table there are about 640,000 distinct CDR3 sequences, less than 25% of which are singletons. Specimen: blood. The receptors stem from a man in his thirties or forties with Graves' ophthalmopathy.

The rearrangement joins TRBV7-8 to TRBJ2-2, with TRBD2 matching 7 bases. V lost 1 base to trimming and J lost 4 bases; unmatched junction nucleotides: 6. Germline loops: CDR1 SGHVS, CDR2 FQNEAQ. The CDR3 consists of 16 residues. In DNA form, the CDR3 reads TGTGCCAGCAGCTTAGAGGCGGGAGCGGTCACCGGGGAGCTGTTTTTT. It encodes CASSLEAGAVTGELFF.

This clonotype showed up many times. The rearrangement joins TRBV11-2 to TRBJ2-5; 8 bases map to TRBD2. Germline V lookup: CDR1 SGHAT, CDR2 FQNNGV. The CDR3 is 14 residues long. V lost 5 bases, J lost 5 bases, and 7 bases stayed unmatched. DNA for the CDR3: TGTGCCAGCAGCCGGGCGGGGGGTTGGGAGACCCAGTACTTC. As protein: CASSRAGGWETQYF. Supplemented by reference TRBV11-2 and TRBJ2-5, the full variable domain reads EAGVAQSPRYKIIEKRQSVAFWCNPISGHATLYWYQQILGQGPKLLIQFQNNGVVDDSQLPKDRFSAERLKGVDSTLKIQPAKLEDSAVYLCASSRAGGWETQYFGPGTRLLVL.

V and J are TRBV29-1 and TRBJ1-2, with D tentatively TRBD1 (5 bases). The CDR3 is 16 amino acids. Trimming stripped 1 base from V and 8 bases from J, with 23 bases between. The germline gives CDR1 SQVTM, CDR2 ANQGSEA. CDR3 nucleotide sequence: TGCAGCGTTGAAGGCCGATCCGGGGAGTCAGGGTGGGGCTACACCTTC. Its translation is CSVEGRSGESGWGYTF.

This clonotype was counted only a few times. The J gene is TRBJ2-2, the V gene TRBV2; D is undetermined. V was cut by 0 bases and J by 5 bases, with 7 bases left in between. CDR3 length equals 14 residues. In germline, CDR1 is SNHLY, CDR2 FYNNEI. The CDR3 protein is CASSEALHTGELFF. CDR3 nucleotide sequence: TGTGCCAGCAGTGAAGCGCTTCATACCGGGGAGCTGTTTTTT. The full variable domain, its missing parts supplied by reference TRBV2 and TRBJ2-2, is EPEVTQTPSHQVTQMGQEVILRCVPISNHLYFYWYRQILGQKVEFLVSFYNNEISEKSEIFDDQFSVERPDGSNFTLKIRSTKLEDSAMYFCASSEALHTGELFFGEGSRLTVL.

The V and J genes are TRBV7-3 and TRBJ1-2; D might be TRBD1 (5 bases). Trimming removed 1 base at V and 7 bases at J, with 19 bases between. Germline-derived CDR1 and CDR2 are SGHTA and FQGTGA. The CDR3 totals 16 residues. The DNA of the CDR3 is TGTGCCAGCAGCTTAAAAGAGGGGCCGGGGTCTACTGGCTACACCTTC. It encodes CASSLKEGPGSTGYTF.

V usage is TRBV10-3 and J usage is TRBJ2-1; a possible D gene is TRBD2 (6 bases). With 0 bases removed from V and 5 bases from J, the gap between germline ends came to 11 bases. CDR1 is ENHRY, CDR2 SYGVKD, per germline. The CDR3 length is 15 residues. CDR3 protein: CAISESSRGNNEQFF. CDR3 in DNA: TGTGCCATCAGTGAGTCTTCTCGGGGGAACAATGAGCAGTTCTTC.

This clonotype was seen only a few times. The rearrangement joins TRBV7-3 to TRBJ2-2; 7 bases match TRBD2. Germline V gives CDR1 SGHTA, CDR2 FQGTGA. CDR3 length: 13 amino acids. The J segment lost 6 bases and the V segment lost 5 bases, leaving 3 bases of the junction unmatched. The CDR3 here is CASSPREAGELFF. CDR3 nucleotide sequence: TGTGCCAGCAGCCCCCGGGAGGCCGGGGAGCTGTTTTTT.

The CDR3 DNA reads TGTGCCAGCAGTTTATCAGGGGGCTATCAGCCCCAGCATTTT. Residues: CASSLSGGYQPQHF. This sequence joins TRBV28 and TRBJ1-5; 8 positions match TRBD1. The germline V gene encodes CDR1 MDHEN and CDR2 SYDVKM. The CDR3 consists of 14 residues. V was pared by 1 base and J by 5 bases, with 1 base of the junction left unmatched.

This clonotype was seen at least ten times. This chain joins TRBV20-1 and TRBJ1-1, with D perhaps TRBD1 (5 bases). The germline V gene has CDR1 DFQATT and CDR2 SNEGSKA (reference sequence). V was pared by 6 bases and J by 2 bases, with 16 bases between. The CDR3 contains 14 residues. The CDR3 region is CSAHRDGQNTEAFF. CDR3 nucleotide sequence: TGCAGTGCGCACCGGGACGGCCAAAACACTGAAGCTTTCTTT.

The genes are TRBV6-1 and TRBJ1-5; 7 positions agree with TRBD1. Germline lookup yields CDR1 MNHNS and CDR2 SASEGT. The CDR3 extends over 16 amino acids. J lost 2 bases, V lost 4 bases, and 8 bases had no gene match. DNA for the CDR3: TGTGCCAGCAGTGTAAAGGGGGCCGGGGGCAATCAGCCCCAGCATTTT. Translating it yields CASSVKGAGGNQPQHF.

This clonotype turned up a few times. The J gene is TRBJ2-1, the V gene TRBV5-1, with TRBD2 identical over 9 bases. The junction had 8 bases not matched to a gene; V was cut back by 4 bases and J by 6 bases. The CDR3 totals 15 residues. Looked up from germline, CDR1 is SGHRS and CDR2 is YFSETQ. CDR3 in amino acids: CASSPRAGGPNEQFF. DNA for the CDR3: TGCGCCAGCAGCCCTAGAGCGGGAGGTCCCAATGAGCAGTTCTTC.

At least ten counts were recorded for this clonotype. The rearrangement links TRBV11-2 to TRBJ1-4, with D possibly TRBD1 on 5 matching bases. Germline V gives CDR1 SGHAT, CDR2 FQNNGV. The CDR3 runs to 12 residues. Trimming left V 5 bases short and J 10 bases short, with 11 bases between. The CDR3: CASSIGQGKLFF. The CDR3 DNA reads TGTGCCAGCAGCATTGGCCAGGGAAAACTGTTTTTT.

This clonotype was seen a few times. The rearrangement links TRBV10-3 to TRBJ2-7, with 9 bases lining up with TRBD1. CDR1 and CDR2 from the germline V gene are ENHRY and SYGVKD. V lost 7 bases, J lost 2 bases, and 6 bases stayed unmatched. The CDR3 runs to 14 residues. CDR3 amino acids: CAITPGQGAYEQYF. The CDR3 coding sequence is TGTGCCATCACCCCGGGACAGGGCGCCTACGAGCAGTACTTC.

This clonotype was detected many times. The CDR3 loop is CASSLAVYEQYF. Here the CDR3 DNA reads TGTGCCAGCAGCTTAGCGGTGTACGAGCAGTACTTC. V and J are TRBV7-9 and TRBJ2-7; D gene unclear. Trimming cost V 0 bases and J 4 bases, with 4 bases left between them. This CDR3 is 12 amino acids long. Germline V lookup: CDR1 SEHNR, CDR2 FQNEAQ (reference sequence).

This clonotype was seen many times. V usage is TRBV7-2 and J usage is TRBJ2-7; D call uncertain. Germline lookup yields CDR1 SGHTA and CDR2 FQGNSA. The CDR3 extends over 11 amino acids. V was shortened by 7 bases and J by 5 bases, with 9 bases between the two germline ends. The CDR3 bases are TGTGCCAGCACCGAGAATGACGAGCAGTACTTC. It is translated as CASTENDEQYF.

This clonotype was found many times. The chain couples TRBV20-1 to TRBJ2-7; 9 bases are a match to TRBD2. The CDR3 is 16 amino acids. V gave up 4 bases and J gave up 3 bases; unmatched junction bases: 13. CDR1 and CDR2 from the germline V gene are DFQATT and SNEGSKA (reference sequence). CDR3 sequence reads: CSAIDLRAGGYYEQYF. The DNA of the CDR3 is TGCAGTGCTATTGACCTCCGAGCGGGAGGCTACTACGAGCAGTACTTC.

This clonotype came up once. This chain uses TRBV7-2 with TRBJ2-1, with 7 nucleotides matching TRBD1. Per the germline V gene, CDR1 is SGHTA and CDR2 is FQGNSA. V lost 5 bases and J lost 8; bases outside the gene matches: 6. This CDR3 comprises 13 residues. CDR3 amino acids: CASSHTGTDEQFF. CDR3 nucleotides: TGTGCCAGCAGCCACACCGGGACAGATGAGCAGTTCTTC.

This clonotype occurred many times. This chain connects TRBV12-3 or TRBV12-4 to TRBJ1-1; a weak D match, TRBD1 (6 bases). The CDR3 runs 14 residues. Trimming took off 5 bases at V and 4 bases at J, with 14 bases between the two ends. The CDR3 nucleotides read TGTGCCAGCAGTACCCAGGGGAGCTCCACTGAAGCTTTCTTT. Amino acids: CASSTQGSSTEAFF.

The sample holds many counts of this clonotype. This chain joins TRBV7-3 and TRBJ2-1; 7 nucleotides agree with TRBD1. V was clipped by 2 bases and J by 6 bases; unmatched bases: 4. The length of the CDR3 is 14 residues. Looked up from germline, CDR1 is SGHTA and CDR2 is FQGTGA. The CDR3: CASSLLGQSNEQFF. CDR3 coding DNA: TGTGCCAGCAGCTTACTGGGACAGTCCAATGAGCAGTTCTTC.

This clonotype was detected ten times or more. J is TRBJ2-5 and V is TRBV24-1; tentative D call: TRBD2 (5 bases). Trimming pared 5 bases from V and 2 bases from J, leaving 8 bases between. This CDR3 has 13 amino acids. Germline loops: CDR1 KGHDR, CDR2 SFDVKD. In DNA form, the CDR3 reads TGTGCCACCAGTGGGCGGACTCAAGAGACCCAGTACTTC. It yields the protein CATSGRTQETQYF.

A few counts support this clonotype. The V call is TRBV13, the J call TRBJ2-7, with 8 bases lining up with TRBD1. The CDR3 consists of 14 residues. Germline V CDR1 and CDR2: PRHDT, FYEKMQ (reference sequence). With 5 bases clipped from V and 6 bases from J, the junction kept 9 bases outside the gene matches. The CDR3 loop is CASSPGQAITEQYF. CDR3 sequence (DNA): TGTGCCAGCAGCCCGGGACAGGCCATCACCGAGCAGTACTTC. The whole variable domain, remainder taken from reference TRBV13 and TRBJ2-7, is AAGVIQSPRHLIKEKRETATLKCYPIPRHDTVYWYQQGPGQDPQFLISFYEKMQSDKGSIPDRFSAQQFSDYHSELNMSSLELGDSALYFCASSPGQAITEQYFGPGTRLTVT.

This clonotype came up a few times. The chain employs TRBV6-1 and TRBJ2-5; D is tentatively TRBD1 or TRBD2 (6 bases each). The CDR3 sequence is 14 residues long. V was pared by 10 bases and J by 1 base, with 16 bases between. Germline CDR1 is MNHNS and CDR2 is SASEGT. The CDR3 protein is CATTPGGSQETQYF. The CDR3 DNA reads TGTGCCACCACCCCCGGGGGCTCCCAAGAGACCCAGTACTTC.

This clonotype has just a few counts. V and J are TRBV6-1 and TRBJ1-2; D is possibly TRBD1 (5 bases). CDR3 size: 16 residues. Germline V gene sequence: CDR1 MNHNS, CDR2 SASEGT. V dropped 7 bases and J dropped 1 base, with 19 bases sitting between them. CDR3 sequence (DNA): TGTGCCAGCATGCCCCAGGGAGGGGTTCTTAACTATGGCTACACCTTC. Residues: CASMPQGGVLNYGYTF.

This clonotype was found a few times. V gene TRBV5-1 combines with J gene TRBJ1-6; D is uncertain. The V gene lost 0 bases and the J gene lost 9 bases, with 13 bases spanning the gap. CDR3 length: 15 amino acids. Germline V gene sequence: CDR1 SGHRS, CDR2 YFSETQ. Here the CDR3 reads CASSLAGNERSPLHF. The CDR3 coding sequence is TGCGCCAGCAGCTTGGCTGGGAATGAACGTTCACCCCTCCACTTT.

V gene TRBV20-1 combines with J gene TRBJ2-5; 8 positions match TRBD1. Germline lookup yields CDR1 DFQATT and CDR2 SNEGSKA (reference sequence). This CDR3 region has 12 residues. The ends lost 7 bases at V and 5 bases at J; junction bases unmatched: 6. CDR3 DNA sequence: TGCAGTGTTATGGACAGGGTTGAGACCCAGTACTTC. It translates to CSVMDRVETQYF.

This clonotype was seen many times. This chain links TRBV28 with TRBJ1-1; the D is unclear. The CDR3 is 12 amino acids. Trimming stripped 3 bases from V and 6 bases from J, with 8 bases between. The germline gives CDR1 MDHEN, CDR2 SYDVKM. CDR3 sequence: CASSFQPPEAFF. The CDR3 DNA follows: TGTGCCAGCAGTTTCCAACCCCCTGAAGCTTTCTTT.